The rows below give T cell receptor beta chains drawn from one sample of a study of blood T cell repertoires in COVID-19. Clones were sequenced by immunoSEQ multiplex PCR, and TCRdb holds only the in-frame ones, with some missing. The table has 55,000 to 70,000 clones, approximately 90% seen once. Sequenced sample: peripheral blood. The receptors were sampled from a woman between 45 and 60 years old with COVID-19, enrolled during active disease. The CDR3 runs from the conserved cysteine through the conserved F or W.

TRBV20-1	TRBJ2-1	CSASKLAYNEQFF
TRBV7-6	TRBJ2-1	CASSPRWRDYNEQFF
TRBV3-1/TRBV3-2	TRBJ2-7	CASSHGTRPYEQYF
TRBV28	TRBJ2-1	CASTPGNSPYNEQFF
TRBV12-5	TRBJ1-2	CASGGQGNYGYTF
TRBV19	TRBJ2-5	CASSIFGEVETQYF
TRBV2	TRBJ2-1	CASDRPSNEQFF
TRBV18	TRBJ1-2	CASSPLVENNYGYTF
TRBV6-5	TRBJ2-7	CASRPTGSYEQYF
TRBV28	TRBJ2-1	CASSRLLGLAGYLNEQFF
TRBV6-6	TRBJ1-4	CASSYSQGGDVILFF
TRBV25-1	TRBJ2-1	CASRRVGTGPREEQFF
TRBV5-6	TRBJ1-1	CASSWGPRSEAFF
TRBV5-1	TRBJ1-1	CASSPIDRLNTEAFF
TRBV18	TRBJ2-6	CASSKGVAGANVLTF
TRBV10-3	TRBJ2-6	CATTSTTGVAGANVLTF
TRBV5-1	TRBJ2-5	CASSVQVQETQYF
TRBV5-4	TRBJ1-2	CASSLRGQGGYGYTF
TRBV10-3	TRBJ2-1	CAIKADSSYNEQFF
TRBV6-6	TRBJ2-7	CATQQGYEQYF
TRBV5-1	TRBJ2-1	CASSLGGKVSYNEQFF
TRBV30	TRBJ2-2	CAWSGGLGTTGELFF
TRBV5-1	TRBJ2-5	CASTVGGVGETQYF
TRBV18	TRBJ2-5	CASSPGRGDQETQYF
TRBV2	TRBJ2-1	CASSLPGLAVSYNEQFF
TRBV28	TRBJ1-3	CASSRGGITGNTIYF
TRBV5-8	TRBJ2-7	CASSLHPLAEQYF
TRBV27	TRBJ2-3	CASSPRAGVSTDTQYF
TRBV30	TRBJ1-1	CAWSGGVEGSEAFF
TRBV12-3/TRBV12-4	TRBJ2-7	CASNPTGTYEQYF
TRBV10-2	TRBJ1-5	CASMGDGLNQPQHF
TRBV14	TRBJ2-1	CASQRAGGPRNEQFF
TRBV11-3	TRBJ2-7	CASSGSSGGRDEQYF
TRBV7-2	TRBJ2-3	CASSLVWGTERNTQYF
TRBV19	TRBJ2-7	CASSPIAGEHYEQYF
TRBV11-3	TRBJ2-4	CASSRLAGGVNIQYF
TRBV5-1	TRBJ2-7	CASRLEGTYEQYF
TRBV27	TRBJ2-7	CASRSLAGGAHEQYF
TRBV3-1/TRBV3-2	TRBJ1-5	CASSQAGQNQPQHF
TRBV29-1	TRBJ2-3	CSATRASTDTQYF